The present T cell receptor (beta chain) was sequenced within a study of human T cells and chemical hapten exposure. Regarding the study as a whole: With regard to DPC sensitization, TCRs above 1 in 1000 frequency did not change.

Noted time point: patch test 2, 6 weeks after DPC sensitization. The treatment denotes: therapeutic diphenylcyclopropenone sensitization with weekly scalp DPC. Alopecia patients between 18 and 70 years old and suitable for DPC were used as donors. Someone pulled total RNA out of unfractionated whole blood. This clonotype has a count of ten or more. What it recognizes is unknown. Trimming removed 1 base from V and 11 bases from J, with 14 bases in between. This CDR3 is built from 13 residues. The germline gives CDR1 SGHVS, CDR2 FNYEAQ. Unique molecular identifiers were linked by the library to individual cDNA molecules. TCRdb re-called the RACE reads with MiXCR, one entry per CDR3 protein. Here the sample spans 65,000 to 95,000 distinct CDR3 sequences, around 7% being singletons.

The chain uses TRBV7-6 and TRBJ2-5; D remains unclear. The receptor was isolated from a woman aged 25 to 39 with alopecia areata. Some clones in this sample may be carry-over from other donors' samples. Material: whole blood, obtained in connection with sensitization to the hapten diphenylcyclopropenone (DPC). CDR3 DNA sequence: TGTGCCAGCAGCTTAGAGGAAGCTACTGCACAGTACTTC. Protein sequence: CASSLEEATAQYF.